These 8 T cell receptor beta chains were all obtained from the same sample, sequenced in a study of cytomegalovirus exposure and HLA in healthy donors. It was with 60 Vbeta and 13 Jbeta primers that the PCR ran. The repertoire was sequenced with immunoSEQ multiplex PCR; TCRdb's copy has only in-frame clones and lacks some. The sample lists 15,000 to 20,000 clones; 60% to 80% were seen once. Sequenced: PBMCs. All receptors derive from a man aged 18 to 29 in good health and CMV-seronegative.

The chain combines TRBV7-6 with TRBJ2-1; D is unclear. The length of the CDR3 is 14 residues. Germline V gene data show CDR1 as SGHVS and CDR2 as FNYEAQ. V was pared by 1 base and J by 1 base, with 5 bases between. Written as DNA, the CDR3 is TGTGCCAGCAGCTTAGACAGTTCCTACAATGAGCAGTTCTTC. It translates to CASSLDSSYNEQFF.

The chain carries TRBV5-1 and TRBJ1-1; D might be TRBD1 (5 bases). V was trimmed by 5 bases and J by 1 base, leaving 18 bases between them. This CDR3 region has 16 residues. The V gene's germline CDR1 is SGHRS and CDR2 YFSETQ. DNA for the CDR3: TGCGCCAGCAGTCCGATTCCGGGACTCAAGAACACTGAAGCTTTCTTT. This codes for CASSPIPGLKNTEAFF.

V is TRBV7-9 and J is TRBJ2-2; possibly TRBD2 for D (6 bases). The CDR3 has 13 residues. Per the germline V gene, CDR1 is SEHNR and CDR2 is FQNEAQ (reference sequence). The ends were cut back, 3 bases at V and 5 bases at J, with 7 bases in the middle. CDR3 nucleotides: TGTGCCAGCAGCTTTGGAGGGACCGGGGAGCTGTTTTTT. Translated, it gives CASSFGGTGELFF. The full variable domain, in which reference TRBV7-9 and TRBJ2-2 provide the parts outside the CDR3, is DTGVSQNPRHKITKRGQNVTFRCDPISEHNRLYWYRQTLGQGPEFLTYFQNEAQLEKSRLLSDRFSAERPKGSFSTLEIQRTEQGDSAMYLCASSFGGTGELFFGEGSRLTVL.

The J gene is TRBJ1-2, the V gene TRBV29-1; tentatively, D is TRBD1 (5 bases). Trimming removed 0 bases from V and 6 bases from J, with 14 bases in between. The germline V gene has CDR1 SQVTM and CDR2 ANQGSEA. The CDR3 runs 14 residues. CDR3 in DNA: TGCAGCGTTGAAGATCCGACAGCTGGAGATGGCTACACCTTC. This codes for CSVEDPTAGDGYTF.

In DNA form, the CDR3 reads TGCGCCAGCAGCCAGGGGGGACAGGGCTCAGCTAATGAAAAACTGTTTTTT. The encoded protein is CASSQGGQGSANEKLFF. The J gene is TRBJ1-4, the V gene TRBV4-1; 9 nucleotides line up with TRBD1. Germline V CDR1 and CDR2: MGHRA, YSYEKL. V was pared by 3 bases and J by 3 bases, with 8 bases of the junction left unmatched. This CDR3 is built from 17 residues.

Here the CDR3 reads CASSPQGVPGYGYTF. DNA of the CDR3: TGTGCCAGCAGTCCCCAGGGGGTTCCTGGCTATGGCTACACCTTC. The V call is TRBV6-5, the J call TRBJ1-2; 7 bases fit TRBD1. Germline-derived CDR1 and CDR2 are MNHEY and SVGAGI. The CDR3 covers 15 residues. Germline trimming cut 5 bases from V and 4 bases from J; bases unmatched to any gene: 10.

The chain combines TRBV9 with TRBJ1-4; 9 nucleotides match TRBD1. V trimming: 3 bases; J trimming: 7 bases; junction bases outside the gene matches: 7. The CDR3 is made up of 15 amino acids. Germline values: CDR1 SGDLS, CDR2 YYNGEE. The CDR3 loop is CASSATGTGSEKLFF. CDR3 coding DNA: TGTGCCAGCAGCGCCACCGGGACAGGGAGTGAAAAACTGTTTTTT.

The chain joins TRBV13 to TRBJ1-2; D unresolved. Per the germline V gene, CDR1 is PRHDT and CDR2 is FYEKMQ (reference sequence). Trimming took 5 bases from V and 6 from J, leaving 13 bases between them. There are 13 residues in the CDR3. This chain's CDR3 is CASSPSRGNGYTF. The CDR3 DNA reads TGTGCCAGCAGCCCGAGCCGGGGTAATGGCTACACCTTC.